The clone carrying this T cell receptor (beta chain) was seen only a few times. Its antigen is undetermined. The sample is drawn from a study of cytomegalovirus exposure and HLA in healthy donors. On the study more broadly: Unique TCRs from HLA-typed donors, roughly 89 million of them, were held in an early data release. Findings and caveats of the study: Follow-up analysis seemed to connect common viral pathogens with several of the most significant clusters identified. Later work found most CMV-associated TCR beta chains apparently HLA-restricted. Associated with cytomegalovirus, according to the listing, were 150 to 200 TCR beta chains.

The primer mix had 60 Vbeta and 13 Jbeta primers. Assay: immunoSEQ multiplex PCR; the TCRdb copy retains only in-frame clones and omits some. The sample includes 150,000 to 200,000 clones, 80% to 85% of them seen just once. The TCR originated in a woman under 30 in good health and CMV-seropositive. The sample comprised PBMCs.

CDR3 in DNA: TGCGCCAGCAGCCCCTGGGGGCTAGCGGGGGAGAAAAATGAGCAGTTCTTC. Amino acid sequence: CASSPWGLAGEKNEQFF. The chain employs TRBV5-1 and TRBJ2-1; 10 positions agree with TRBD2. Germline V gene lookup returns CDR1 SGHRS and CDR2 YFSETQ. This CDR3 has 17 amino acids. V lost 4 bases, J lost 7 bases, and 14 bases stayed unmatched.